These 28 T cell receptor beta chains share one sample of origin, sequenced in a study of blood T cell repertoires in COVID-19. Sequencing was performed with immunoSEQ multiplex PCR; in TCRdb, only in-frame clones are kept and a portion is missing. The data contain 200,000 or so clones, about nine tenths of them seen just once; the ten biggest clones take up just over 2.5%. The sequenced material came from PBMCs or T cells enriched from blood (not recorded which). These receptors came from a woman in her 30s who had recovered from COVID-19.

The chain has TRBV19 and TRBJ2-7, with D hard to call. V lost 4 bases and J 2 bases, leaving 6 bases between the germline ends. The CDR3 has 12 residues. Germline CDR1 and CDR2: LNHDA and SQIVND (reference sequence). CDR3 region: CASSNSAYEQYF. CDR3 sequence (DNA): TGTGCCAGTAGTAACAGTGCCTACGAGCAGTACTTC. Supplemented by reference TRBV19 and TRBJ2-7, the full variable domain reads DGGITQSPKYLFRKEGQNVTLSCEQNLNHDAMYWYRQDPGQGLRLIYYSQIVNDFQKGDIAEGYSVSREKKESFPLTVTSAQKNPTAFYLCASSNSAYEQYFGPGTRLTVT.

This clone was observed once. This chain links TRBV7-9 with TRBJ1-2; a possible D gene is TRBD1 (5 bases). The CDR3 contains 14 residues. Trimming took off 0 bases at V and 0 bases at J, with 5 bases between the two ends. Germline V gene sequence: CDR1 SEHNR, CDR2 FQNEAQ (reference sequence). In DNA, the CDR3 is TGTGCCAGCAGCTTAGCGACAGCTAACTATGGCTACACCTTC. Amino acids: CASSLATANYGYTF.

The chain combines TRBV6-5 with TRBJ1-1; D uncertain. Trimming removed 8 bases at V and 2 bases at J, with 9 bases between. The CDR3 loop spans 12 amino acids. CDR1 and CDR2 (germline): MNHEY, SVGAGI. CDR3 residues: CASPELNTEAFF. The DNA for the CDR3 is TGTGCCAGCCCGGAGCTAAACACTGAAGCTTTCTTT.

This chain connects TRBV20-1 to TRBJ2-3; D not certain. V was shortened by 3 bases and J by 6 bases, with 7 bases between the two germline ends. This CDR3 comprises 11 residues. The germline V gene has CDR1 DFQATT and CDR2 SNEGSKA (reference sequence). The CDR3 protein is CSASRVDTQYF. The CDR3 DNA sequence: TGCAGTGCTAGTAGAGTGGATACGCAGTATTTT.

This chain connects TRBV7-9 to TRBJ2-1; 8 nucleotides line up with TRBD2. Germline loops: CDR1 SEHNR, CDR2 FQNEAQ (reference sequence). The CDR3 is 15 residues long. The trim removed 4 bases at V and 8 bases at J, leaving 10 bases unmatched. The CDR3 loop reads CASSSWLAGGDEQFF. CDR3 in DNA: TGTGCCAGCAGCTCCTGGCTGGCGGGGGGCGATGAGCAGTTCTTC.

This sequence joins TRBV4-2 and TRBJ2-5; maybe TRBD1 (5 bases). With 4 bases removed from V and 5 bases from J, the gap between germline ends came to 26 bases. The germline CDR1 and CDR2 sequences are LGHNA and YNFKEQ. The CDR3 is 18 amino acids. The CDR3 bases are TGTGCCAGCAGCCGAGTCGCTACCACTGGGCAGGGCACCGAGACCCAGTACTTC. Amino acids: CASSRVATTGQGTETQYF.

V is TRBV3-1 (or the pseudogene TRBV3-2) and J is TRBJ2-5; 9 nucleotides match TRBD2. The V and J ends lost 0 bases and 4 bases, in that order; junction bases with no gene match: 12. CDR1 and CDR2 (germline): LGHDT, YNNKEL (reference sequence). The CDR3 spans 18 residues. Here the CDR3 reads CASSQDWGLAGEGETQYF. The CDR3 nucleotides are TGTGCCAGCAGCCAAGATTGGGGATTAGCGGGGGAAGGAGAGACCCAGTACTTC.

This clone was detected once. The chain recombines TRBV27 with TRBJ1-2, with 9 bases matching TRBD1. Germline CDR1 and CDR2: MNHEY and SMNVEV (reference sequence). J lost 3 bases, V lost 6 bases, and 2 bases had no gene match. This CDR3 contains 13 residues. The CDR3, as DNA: TGTGCCAGCAGACGGGACAGGGACTATGGCTACACCTTC. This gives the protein CASRRDRDYGYTF.

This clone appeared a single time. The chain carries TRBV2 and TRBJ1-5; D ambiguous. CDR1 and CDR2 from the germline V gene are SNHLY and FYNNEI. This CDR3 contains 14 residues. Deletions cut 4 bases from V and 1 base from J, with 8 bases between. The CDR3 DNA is TGTGCCAGCAGTGTCGAGGTCAGCAATCAGCCCCAGCATTTT. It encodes CASSVEVSNQPQHF.

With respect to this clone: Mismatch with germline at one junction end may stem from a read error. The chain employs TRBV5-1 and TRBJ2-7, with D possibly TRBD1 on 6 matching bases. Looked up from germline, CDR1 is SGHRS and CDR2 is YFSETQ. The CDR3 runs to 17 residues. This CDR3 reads CASGFGPGTRSSYEQYF. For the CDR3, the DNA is TGCGCCAGCGGCTTCGGACCCGGGACAAGAAGCTCCTACGAGCAGTACTTC.

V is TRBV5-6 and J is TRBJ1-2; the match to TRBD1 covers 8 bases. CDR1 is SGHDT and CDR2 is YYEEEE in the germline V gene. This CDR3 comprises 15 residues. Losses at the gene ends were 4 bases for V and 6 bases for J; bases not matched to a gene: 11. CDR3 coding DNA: TGTGCCAGCAGCGCGCCAGGGGGCGTCAGGAATGGCTACACCTTC. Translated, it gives CASSAPGGVRNGYTF.

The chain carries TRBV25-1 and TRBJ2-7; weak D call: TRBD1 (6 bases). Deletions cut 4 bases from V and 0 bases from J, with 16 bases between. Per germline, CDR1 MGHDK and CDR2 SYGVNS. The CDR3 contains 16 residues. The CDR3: CASSGQGPASSYEQYF. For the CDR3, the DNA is TGTGCCAGCAGTGGCCAGGGGCCGGCGAGCTCCTACGAGCAGTACTTC.

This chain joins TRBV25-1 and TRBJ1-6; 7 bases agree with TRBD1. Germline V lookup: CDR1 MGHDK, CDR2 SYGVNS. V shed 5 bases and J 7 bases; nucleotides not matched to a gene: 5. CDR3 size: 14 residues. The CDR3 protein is CASSLTGANSPLHF. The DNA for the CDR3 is TGTGCCAGCAGTTTAACAGGGGCCAATTCACCCCTCCACTTT.

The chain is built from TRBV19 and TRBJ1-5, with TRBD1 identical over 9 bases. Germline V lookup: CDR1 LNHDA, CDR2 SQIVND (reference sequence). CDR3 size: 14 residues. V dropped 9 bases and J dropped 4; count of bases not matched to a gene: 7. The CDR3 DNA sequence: TGTGCCAGCCAGGACAGGGGTCAAAATCAGCCCCAGCATTTT. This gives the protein CASQDRGQNQPQHF.

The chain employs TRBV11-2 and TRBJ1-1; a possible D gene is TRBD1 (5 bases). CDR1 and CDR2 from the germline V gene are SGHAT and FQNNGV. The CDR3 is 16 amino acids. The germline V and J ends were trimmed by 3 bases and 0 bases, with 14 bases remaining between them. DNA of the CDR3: TGTGCCAGCAGCTTTAGAATCCAGGGAATGAACACTGAAGCTTTCTTT. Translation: CASSFRIQGMNTEAFF.

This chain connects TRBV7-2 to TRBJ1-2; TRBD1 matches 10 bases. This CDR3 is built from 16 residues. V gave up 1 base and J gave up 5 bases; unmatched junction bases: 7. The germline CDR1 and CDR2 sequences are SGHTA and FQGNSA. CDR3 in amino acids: CASSLVGTGEAYGYTF. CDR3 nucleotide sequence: TGTGCCAGCAGCTTAGTCGGGACAGGGGAGGCGTATGGCTACACCTTC.

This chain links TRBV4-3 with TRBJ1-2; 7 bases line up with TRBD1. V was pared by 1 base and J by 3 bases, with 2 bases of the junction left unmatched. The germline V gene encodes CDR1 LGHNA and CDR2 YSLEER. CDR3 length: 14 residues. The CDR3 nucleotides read TGCGCCAGCAGCCAAGGAGGGGGCGACTATGGCTACACCTTC. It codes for CASSQGGGDYGYTF.

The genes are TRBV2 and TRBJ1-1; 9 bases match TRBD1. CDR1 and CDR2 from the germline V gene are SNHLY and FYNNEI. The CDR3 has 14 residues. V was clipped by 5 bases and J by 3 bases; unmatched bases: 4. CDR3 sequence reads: CASSLRDRDTEAFF. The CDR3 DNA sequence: TGTGCCAGCAGTCTCCGGGACAGGGACACTGAAGCTTTCTTT. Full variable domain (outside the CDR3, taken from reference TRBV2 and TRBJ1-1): EPEVTQTPSHQVTQMGQEVILRCVPISNHLYFYWYRQILGQKVEFLVSFYNNEISEKSEIFDDQFSVERPDGSNFTLKIRSTKLEDSAMYFCASSLRDRDTEAFFGQGTRLTVV.

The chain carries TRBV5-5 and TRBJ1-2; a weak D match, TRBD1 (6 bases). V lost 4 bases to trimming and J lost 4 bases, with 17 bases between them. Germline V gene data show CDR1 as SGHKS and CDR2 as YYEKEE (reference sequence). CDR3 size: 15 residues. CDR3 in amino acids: CASSLRDIPIYGYTF. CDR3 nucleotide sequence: TGTGCCAGCAGCCTCCGGGACATCCCGATCTATGGCTACACCTTC.

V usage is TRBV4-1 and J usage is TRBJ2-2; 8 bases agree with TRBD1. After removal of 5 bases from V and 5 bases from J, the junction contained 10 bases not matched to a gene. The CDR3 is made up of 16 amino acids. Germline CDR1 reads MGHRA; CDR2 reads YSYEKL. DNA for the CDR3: TGCGCCAGCAGCGCGCGGGACAGGTTTGGAACCGGGGAGCTGTTTTTT. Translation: CASSARDRFGTGELFF.

This chain's CDR3 is CASISGVPNYGYTF. The CDR3 DNA follows: TGTGCCAGTATCTCAGGGGTTCCTAACTATGGCTACACCTTC. The chain has TRBV19 and TRBJ1-2; perhaps TRBD1 as D (6 bases). The CDR3 is made up of 14 amino acids. The germline V gene encodes CDR1 LNHDA and CDR2 SQIVND (reference sequence). Trimming removed 7 bases from V and 0 bases from J, with 12 bases in between.

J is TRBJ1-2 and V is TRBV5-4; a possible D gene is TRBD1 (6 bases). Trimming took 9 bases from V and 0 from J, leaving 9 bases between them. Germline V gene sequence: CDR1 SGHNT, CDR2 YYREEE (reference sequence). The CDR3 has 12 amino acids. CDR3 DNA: TGTGCCACCGCAGGGGCTAACTATGGCTACACCTTC. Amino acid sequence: CATAGANYGYTF.

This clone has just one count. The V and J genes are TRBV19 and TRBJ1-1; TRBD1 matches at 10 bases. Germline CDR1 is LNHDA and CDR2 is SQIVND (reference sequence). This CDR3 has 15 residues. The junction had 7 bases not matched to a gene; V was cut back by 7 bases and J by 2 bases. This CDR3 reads CASNKRDRGNTEAFF. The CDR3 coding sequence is TGTGCCAGTAATAAAAGGGACAGGGGAAACACTGAAGCTTTCTTT.

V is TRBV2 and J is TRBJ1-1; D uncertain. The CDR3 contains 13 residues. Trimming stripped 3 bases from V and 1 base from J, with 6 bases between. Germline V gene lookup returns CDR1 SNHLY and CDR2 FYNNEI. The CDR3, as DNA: TGTGCCAGCAGTGATACAGCGAACACTGAAGCTTTCTTT. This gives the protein CASSDTANTEAFF. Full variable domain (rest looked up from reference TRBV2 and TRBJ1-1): EPEVTQTPSHQVTQMGQEVILRCVPISNHLYFYWYRQILGQKVEFLVSFYNNEISEKSEIFDDQFSVERPDGSNFTLKIRSTKLEDSAMYFCASSDTANTEAFFGQGTRLTVV.

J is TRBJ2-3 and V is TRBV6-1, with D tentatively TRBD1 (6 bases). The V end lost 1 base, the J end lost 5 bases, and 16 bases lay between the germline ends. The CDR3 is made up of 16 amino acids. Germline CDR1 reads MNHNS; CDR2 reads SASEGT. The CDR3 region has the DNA TGTGCCAGCAGTGAAGTGGGGGCTATGAGCGGAGATACGCAGTATTTT. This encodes CASSEVGAMSGDTQYF.

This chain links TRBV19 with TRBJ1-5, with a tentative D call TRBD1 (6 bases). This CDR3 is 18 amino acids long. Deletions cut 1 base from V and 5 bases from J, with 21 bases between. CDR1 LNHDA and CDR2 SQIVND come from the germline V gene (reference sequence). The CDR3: CASSIASGGHLTDQPQHF. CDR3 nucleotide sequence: TGTGCCAGTAGTATAGCCTCGGGGGGACACCTTACCGATCAGCCCCAGCATTTT.

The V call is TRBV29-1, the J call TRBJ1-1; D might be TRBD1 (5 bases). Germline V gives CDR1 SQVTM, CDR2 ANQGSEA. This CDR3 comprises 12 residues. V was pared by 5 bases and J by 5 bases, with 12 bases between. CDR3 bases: TGCAGCGTTATCCGGGGGGATACTGAAGCTTTCTTT. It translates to CSVIRGDTEAFF.

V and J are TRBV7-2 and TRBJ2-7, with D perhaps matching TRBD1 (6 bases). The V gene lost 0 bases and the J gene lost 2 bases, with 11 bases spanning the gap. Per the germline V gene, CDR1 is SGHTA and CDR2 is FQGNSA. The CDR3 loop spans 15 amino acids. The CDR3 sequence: CASSLAVQGPYEQYF. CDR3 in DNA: TGTGCCAGCAGCTTAGCAGTACAGGGCCCCTACGAGCAGTACTTC.